The 25 T cell receptor beta chains given below trace back to one sample, sequenced in a study of T cell responses to AZD1222 COVID-19 vaccine. Clones were sequenced by immunoSEQ multiplex PCR, and TCRdb holds only the in-frame ones, with some missing. Here the sample spans 150,000 to 200,000 clones, about 90% being singletons. Sequencing used peripheral blood, obtained 28 days after the second AZD1222 dose. Source of these receptors: an adult who received the AZD1222 COVID-19 vaccine.

The chain has TRBV4-1 and TRBJ2-7; D unclear. Germline lookup yields CDR1 MGHRA and CDR2 YSYEKL. V lost 0 bases and J lost 5, with 8 bases in between. The CDR3 has 13 residues. The CDR3 DNA sequence: TGCGCCAGCAGCCAAGATAGGGCGGACGAGCAGTACTTC. Protein sequence: CASSQDRADEQYF.

The chain links TRBV24-1 to TRBJ1-1; no reliable D call. Trimming took 5 bases from V and 0 from J, leaving 9 bases between them. From germline, CDR1 is KGHDR and CDR2 SFDVKD. The CDR3 runs 14 residues. Here the CDR3 DNA reads TGTGCCACCAGTGCCGTGACCGTGAACACTGAAGCTTTCTTT. Translated, it gives CATSAVTVNTEAFF.

V and J are TRBV19 and TRBJ1-5; D gene unclear. The CDR3 covers 13 residues. CDR1 is LNHDA, CDR2 SQIVND, per germline (reference sequence). Trimming took 3 bases from V and 9 from J, leaving 12 bases between them. The CDR3 sequence: CASSIPPAPPQHF. CDR3 coding DNA: TGTGCCAGTAGTATCCCTCCGGCCCCGCCCCAGCATTTT.

The table lists this clone with a count of one. The sample holds other DNA sequences that translate to the same CDR3. The rearrangement uses TRBV6-1 and TRBJ2-5, with D uncertain. This CDR3 is built from 13 residues. Trimming removed 1 base at V and 0 bases at J, with 3 bases between. Germline assignment: CDR1 MNHNS and CDR2 SASEGT. The CDR3 loop reads CASSEGDQETQYF. As DNA, the CDR3 is TGTGCCAGCAGTGAAGGGGACCAAGAGACCCAGTACTTC.

The chain employs TRBV6-1 and TRBJ2-7, with D unclear. This CDR3 comprises 12 residues. Germline V lookup: CDR1 MNHNS, CDR2 SASEGT. Trimming cost V 3 bases and J 3 bases, with 6 bases left between them. CDR3 nucleotide sequence: TGTGCCAGCAGTGAGTACATCTACGAGCAGTACTTC. Translating it yields CASSEYIYEQYF.

The rearrangement uses TRBV4-1 and TRBJ2-1; perhaps D is TRBD1 or TRBD2 (5 bases each). Trimming cost V 3 bases and J 0 bases, with 6 bases left between them. CDR3 size: 14 residues. Germline V gives CDR1 MGHRA, CDR2 YSYEKL. CDR3 loop: CASSQGTSYNEQFF. DNA for the CDR3: TGCGCCAGCAGCCAGGGGACCTCCTACAATGAGCAGTTCTTC.

V is TRBV30 and J is TRBJ1-1; D not certain. The V and J ends lost 6 bases and 1 base respectively, with 12 bases between them. Per germline, CDR1 GTSNPN and CDR2 SVGIG (reference sequence). There are 13 residues in the CDR3. The CDR3 sequence is CACWGVGNTEAFF. The CDR3 nucleotides are TGTGCCTGCTGGGGTGTGGGGAACACTGAAGCTTTCTTT.

This chain connects TRBV19 to TRBJ2-1; possible D gene TRBD2, 5 bases. V dropped 5 bases and J dropped 8 bases, with 13 bases sitting between them. Per the germline V gene, CDR1 is LNHDA and CDR2 is SQIVND (reference sequence). The CDR3 totals 13 residues. Here the CDR3 DNA reads TGTGCCAGTAGTTTAGCGTCGCGCGATGAGCAGTTCTTC. Amino acids: CASSLASRDEQFF.

The genes are TRBV24-1 and TRBJ2-2; 9 nucleotides align to TRBD2. V gave up 3 bases and J gave up 6 bases; unmatched junction bases: 16. The V gene's germline CDR1 is KGHDR and CDR2 SFDVKD. The CDR3 extends over 19 amino acids. The CDR3 loop reads CATSDAGTSSRRAAGELFF. The DNA of the CDR3 is TGTGCCACCAGTGATGCGGGGACTAGCTCCCGTCGGGCGGCCGGGGAGCTGTTTTTT.

The rearrangement joins TRBV2 to TRBJ2-1; 9 nucleotides match TRBD1. The CDR3 runs to 14 residues. From germline, CDR1 is SNHLY and CDR2 FYNNEI. With V trimmed by 7 bases and J by 10 bases, 11 bases remained unmatched. Here the CDR3 DNA reads TGTGCCAGCATCTGGGGACAGGGTGTTAAGGAGCAGTTCTTC. Translated: CASIWGQGVKEQFF. The variable domain in full, completed from reference TRBV2 and TRBJ2-1, reads EPEVTQTPSHQVTQMGQEVILRCVPISNHLYFYWYRQILGQKVEFLVSFYNNEISEKSEIFDDQFSVERPDGSNFTLKIRSTKLEDSAMYFCASIWGQGVKEQFFGPGTRLTVL.

J is TRBJ1-2 and V is TRBV10-3, with TRBD1 identical over 7 bases. Losses at the gene ends were 0 bases for V and 3 bases for J; bases not matched to a gene: 7. The CDR3 is 16 amino acids. The germline gives CDR1 ENHRY, CDR2 SYGVKD. CDR3 in amino acids: CAISESLTGVDYGYTF. The CDR3 region has the DNA TGTGCCATCAGTGAGTCGTTAACAGGGGTGGACTATGGCTACACCTTC.

The genes are TRBV4-1 and TRBJ2-6; perhaps D is TRBD1 or TRBD2 (5 bases each). This CDR3 has 16 residues. CDR1 is MGHRA, CDR2 YSYEKL, per germline. V lost 3 bases to trimming and J lost 0 bases, with 9 bases between them. CDR3: CASSHRGFSGANVLTF. CDR3 coding DNA: TGCGCCAGCAGCCACCGGGGCTTCTCTGGGGCCAACGTCCTGACTTTC.

The rearrangement uses TRBV29-1 and TRBJ1-2, with 8 nucleotides matching TRBD1. The trim removed 0 bases at V and 6 bases at J, leaving 12 bases unmatched. Germline V gene sequence: CDR1 SQVTM, CDR2 ANQGSEA. This CDR3 comprises 16 residues. DNA of the CDR3: TGCAGCGTTGAAGATCGCGGACAGGGTGCGGAGAATGGCTACACCTTC. This translates into CSVEDRGQGAENGYTF.

This chain joins TRBV27 and TRBJ2-1; 8 bases map to TRBD2. Trimming took 11 bases from V and 0 from J; bases not matched to a gene: 12. The CDR3 runs to 16 residues. Germline loops: CDR1 MNHEY, CDR2 SMNVEV (reference sequence). Written as DNA, the CDR3 is TGTGCCGTCCAGGGGCCGGGAGGGAGCTCCTACAATGAGCAGTTCTTC. This gives the protein CAVQGPGGSSYNEQFF.

V is TRBV6-5 and J is TRBJ1-4, with a possible D match to TRBD1 (5 bases). Germline loops: CDR1 MNHEY, CDR2 SVGAGI. V lost 2 bases and J lost 2, with 6 bases in between. This CDR3 region has 14 residues. CDR3 coding DNA: TGTGCCAGCAGTTACAGGGGCACTAATGAAAAACTGTTTTTT. It encodes CASSYRGTNEKLFF.

This chain uses TRBV6-5 with TRBJ2-3; TRBD2 agrees at 16 bases. The germline gives CDR1 MNHEY, CDR2 SVGAGI. The length of the CDR3 is 14 residues. Germline trimming cut 7 bases from V and 13 bases from J; bases unmatched to any gene: 8. The CDR3 DNA reads TGTGCCAGCAAACCCGGGACTAGCGGGGGGGAGGAGTATTTT. Translating gives CASKPGTSGGEEYF.

The chain joins TRBV12-3 or TRBV12-4 to TRBJ1-2, with D possibly matching TRBD1 (6 bases). The CDR3 has 13 amino acids. Deletions cut 3 bases from V and 8 bases from J, with 13 bases between. Here the CDR3 DNA reads TGTGCCAGCAGTTTTAGGGGGACGGAAGGCTACACCTTC. This sequence encodes CASSFRGTEGYTF.

The chain carries TRBV18 and TRBJ2-3; D uncertain. Trimming shortened V by 1 base and J by 4 bases, and 15 bases separated the two germline ends. Germline V gene lookup returns CDR1 KGHSH and CDR2 LQKENI. The CDR3 has 16 amino acids. CDR3 nucleotide sequence: TGTGCCAGCTCACCACGTCTGGGTGAGGCCCCAGATACGCAGTATTTT. It is translated as CASSPRLGEAPDTQYF.

This sequence joins TRBV6-2 or TRBV6-3 and TRBJ1-5; unclear D gene. The germline gives CDR1 MNHEY, CDR2 SVGEGT. V shed 4 bases and J shed 5 bases, with 12 bases lying between them. The CDR3 consists of 14 residues. The CDR3 DNA is TGTGCCAGCAGTTTCTCTCTGGATTATCAGCCCCAGCATTTT. Translated, it gives CASSFSLDYQPQHF.

In this sample, this clone turned up once. CDR3 loop: CASSYISDRGFYSNQPQHF. The CDR3 DNA sequence: TGTGCCAGCAGCTACATATCTGACAGGGGGTTCTATAGCAATCAGCCCCAGCATTTT. The chain uses TRBV6-6 and TRBJ1-5, with 9 nucleotides matching TRBD1. Germline V gives CDR1 MNHNY, CDR2 SVGAGI (reference sequence). With V trimmed by 6 bases and J by 0 bases, 15 bases remained unmatched. This CDR3 spans 19 amino acids.

This chain connects TRBV9 to TRBJ2-5; 7 nucleotides match TRBD1. The J segment lost 5 bases and the V segment lost 4 bases, leaving 11 bases of the junction unmatched. This CDR3 is built from 15 residues. Germline V CDR1 and CDR2: SGDLS, YYNGEE. This CDR3 is CASSRQDRVGETQYF. DNA for the CDR3: TGTGCCAGCAGCCGTCAAGACAGGGTAGGGGAGACCCAGTACTTC.

The chain has TRBV5-3 and TRBJ2-7, with 13 bases that match TRBD2. TRBV5-3 is an open reading frame, and its role is uncertain. V gave up 3 bases and J gave up 4 bases; unmatched junction bases: 10. This CDR3 is 17 amino acids long. This CDR3 reads CARSSRTSGSRRYEQYF. CDR3 bases: TGTGCCAGAAGCTCAAGGACTAGCGGGAGCAGACGGTACGAGCAGTACTTC.

The rearrangement uses TRBV6-1 and TRBJ2-7, with 9 bases identical to TRBD1. V dropped 0 bases and J dropped 2; count of bases not matched to a gene: 5. CDR3 size: 16 residues. The V gene's germline CDR1 is MNHNS and CDR2 SASEGT. The DNA for the CDR3 is TGTGCCAGCAGTGAAGCGGGACAGGGAGGAACCTACGAGCAGTACTTC. It translates to CASSEAGQGGTYEQYF.

The rearrangement links TRBV28 to TRBJ1-4; possible D gene TRBD1, 6 bases. The CDR3 loop spans 12 amino acids. CDR1 is MDHEN, CDR2 SYDVKM, per germline. Between the trimmed V and J ends, which lost 6 bases and 9 bases, there was a span of 11 bases. The CDR3 coding sequence is TGTGCCAGCAGCACCGGGACAAAAAAACTGTTTTTT. This translates into CASSTGTKKLFF.

The chain employs TRBV4-3 and TRBJ1-1; 7 bases map to TRBD1. Trimming at V came to 4 bases and at J to 1 base, leaving 6 bases not matched to a gene. Looked up from germline, CDR1 is LGHNA and CDR2 is YSLEER. The CDR3 runs to 15 residues. The CDR3, as DNA: TGCGCCAGCAGCCCCCTCGGGACAGCGAACACTGAAGCTTTCTTT. Its protein product is CASSPLGTANTEAFF.